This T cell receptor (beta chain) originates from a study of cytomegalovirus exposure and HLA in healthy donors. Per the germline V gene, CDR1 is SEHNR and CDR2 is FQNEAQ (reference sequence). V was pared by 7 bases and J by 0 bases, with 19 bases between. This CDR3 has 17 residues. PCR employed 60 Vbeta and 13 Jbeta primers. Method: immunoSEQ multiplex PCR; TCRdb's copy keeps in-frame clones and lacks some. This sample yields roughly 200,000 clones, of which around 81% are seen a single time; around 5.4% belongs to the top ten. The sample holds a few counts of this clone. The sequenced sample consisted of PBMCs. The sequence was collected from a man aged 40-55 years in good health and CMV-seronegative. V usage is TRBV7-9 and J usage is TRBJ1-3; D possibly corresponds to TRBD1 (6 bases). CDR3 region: CASTRGAGPYSGNTIYF. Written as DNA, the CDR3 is TGTGCCAGCACCCGGGGGGCAGGACCGTACTCTGGAAACACCATATATTTT.